This T cell receptor (beta chain) originates from a study of blood T cell repertoires in COVID-19 (dated by TCRdb to 2018 to 2021). Study-wide context: Collaborator samples came from the United States, Italy and Spain and covered acute and convalescent phases of COVID-19. The material from the prospective study consisted of cDNA or gDNA derived from T cells, B-cell-depleted T cells, or PBMCs. Deeply sampled blood TCRbeta repertoires from subjects exposed to, actively infected with, or recovered from COVID-19 were included in the dataset. The repertoires were released in a freely available public database intended as a resource for research on the immune response to SARS-CoV-2. Samples were obtained from the ongoing ImmuneRACE study (first 160 participants) and from over 1,000 subjects provided by 6 global collaborators. The sample metadata nearly always contained a de-identified subject ID, COVID-19 status, age in years and sex. Where available, HLA class I and class II types were obtained from metadata supplied by the sample provider rather than from assay-based typing.

TCRbeta CDR3 regions were amplified from genomic DNA using the immunoSEQ Assay, a bias-controlled multiplex PCR. On the authors' methods: The number of nucleated cells in each sample was estimated by amplification of reference gene primers within the assay. To quantify the absolute abundance of each unique TCRbeta CDR3 rearrangement, sequence reads were collapsed and filtered. Productive Simpson clonality was computed per sample as the square root of Simpson's diversity index over productive rearrangements. TCRdb stores this immuneACCESS table with in-frame sequences only. Part of the clones is absent; in the studies checked, under half of the shortfall reflects unresolved V genes, and no reason is known for the rest. That table furnishes V, J and clone size, whereas the DNA furnished D and trimming. Across this sample there are over 200,000 clones, with approximately 84% seen only once. Of the sample, around a tenth is held by the ten largest clones.

At one collaborating source in Seattle, patients were enrolled during active infection and were followed longitudinally through the course of disease. The collaborating institutions used their own protocols to collect whole blood in K2EDTA tubes. For TCRbeta analysis, collaborators shipped samples as frozen whole blood, isolated PBMCs, or DNA extracted from either of those sample types. The germline V gene (reference sequence) gives CDR1 as LNHDA and CDR2 as SQIVND. V was cut back by 7 bases and J by 4 bases, leaving a gap of 17 bases between them. Its CDR3 holds 15 amino acids, cysteine through phenylalanine. Only the CDR3 DNA stays, 45 bases, in frame from base 1. Points the paper makes about the study in general: Clinical and demographic metadata were provided uncurated, with the amount varying by source and participant.

A note on this clone: Its target antigen remains unknown. No qualities accompany the bases; no much larger clone lies one base away.

The chain employs TRBV19 and TRBJ1-5, with a weak D call of TRBD1 (5 bases match). The material sequenced was peripheral blood. The receptor's source is a man aged 50-59 years with COVID-19, enrolled during active disease. The nucleotides are TGTGCCAGTACCATCTTGGTGGGGGGGAATCAGCCCCAGCATTTT. It translates to CASTILVGGNQPQHF.